The next 26 T cell receptor beta chains were all read from a single sample in a study of molecular identifiers for immune sequencing clone quantification. One entry per CDR3 protein results from TCRdb running MiXCR on the PCR reads. Among around 470,000 distinct CDR3 sequences listed, around 23% were seen once. Sequenced: naive CD8+ T cells from blood, with Jurkat cell RNA spiked in. Subset indicated: FACS-sorted CD8+CD4-CCR7+CD45RA+ naive T cells. The receptors derive from a human donor in good health. Some libraries in this study had Jurkat cell RNA spiked in.

On this clonotype itself: No conserved phenylalanine or tryptophan ends this CDR3, so it is likely a read error. This chain connects TRBV13 to TRBJ2-7, with 8 nucleotides matching TRBD2. Germline V CDR1 and CDR2: PRHDT, FYEKMQ (reference sequence). This CDR3 contains 14 residues. With V trimmed by 5 bases and J by 5 bases, 8 bases remained unmatched. DNA of the CDR3: TGTGCCAGCAGCCCCTCGGGGGGGCGTCACGAGCAGTACCTC. This sequence encodes CASSPSGGRHEQYL.

This clonotype appeared many times. The V and J genes are TRBV7-9 and TRBJ2-7, with D unclear. CDR1 and CDR2 from the germline V gene are SEHNR and FQNEAQ (reference sequence). The CDR3 has 13 residues. Trimming cost V 4 bases and J 6 bases, with 13 bases left between them. DNA for the CDR3: TGTGCCAGCAGCTCAGTTAGTGTAGCCGAGCAGTACTTC. It specifies CASSSVSVAEQYF. Drawing the rest from reference TRBV7-9 and TRBJ2-7, the complete variable domain is DTGVSQNPRHKITKRGQNVTFRCDPISEHNRLYWYRQTLGQGPEFLTYFQNEAQLEKSRLLSDRFSAERPKGSFSTLEIQRTEQGDSAMYLCASSSVSVAEQYFGPGTRLTVT.

This chain links TRBV3-1 with TRBJ2-1; D possibly corresponds to TRBD2 (5 bases). The CDR3 contains 17 residues. Germline CDR1 and CDR2: LGHDT and YNNKEL (reference sequence). V lost 0 bases to trimming and J lost 9 bases, with 21 bases between them. CDR3 sequence reads: CASSQDYGRSSTLEQFF. DNA of the CDR3: TGTGCCAGCAGCCAAGATTACGGTCGGTCTAGCACGCTTGAGCAGTTCTTC.

This chain uses TRBV14 with TRBJ2-3; D is unclear. CDR3 length equals 13 residues. Looked up from germline, CDR1 is SGHDN and CDR2 is FVKESK. Trimming stripped 3 bases from V and 4 bases from J, with 8 bases between. The CDR3 DNA reads TGTGCCAGCAGCCAGGCCAGATCAGATACGCAGTATTTT. This sequence encodes CASSQARSDTQYF.

This clonotype was seen ten or more times. The chain combines TRBV29-1 with TRBJ1-1; tentative D call: TRBD1 (5 bases). V was shortened by 3 bases and J by 8 bases, with 10 bases between the two germline ends. Germline CDR1 and CDR2: SQVTM and ANQGSEA. This CDR3 has 11 residues. Written as DNA, the CDR3 is TGCAGCGTTGAGTTGGGGGGGGAAGCTTTCTTT. Translation: CSVELGGEAFF.

V and J are TRBV4-1 and TRBJ1-6; 7 bases map to TRBD1. Germline CDR1 MGHRA, CDR2 YSYEKL. Trimming cost V 5 bases and J 5 bases; bases outside gene matches: 6. The CDR3 is 15 amino acids. In DNA form, the CDR3 reads TGCGCCAGCAGCACGCGGACAGGAGATAATTCACCCCTCCACTTT. It yields the protein CASSTRTGDNSPLHF.

This clonotype was observed many times. The V call is TRBV5-6, the J call TRBJ2-7, with a tentative D call TRBD1 (6 bases). The CDR3 consists of 14 residues. The V end lost 3 bases, the J end lost 3 bases, and 13 bases lay between the germline ends. CDR1 is SGHDT, CDR2 YYEEEE, per germline. Written as DNA, the CDR3 is TGTGCCAGCAGCTCAGGGGTCGGACGCTACGAGCAGTACTTC. It is translated as CASSSGVGRYEQYF.

The V gene is TRBV28, the J gene TRBJ2-7, with D maybe TRBD1 (6 bases). Trimming removed 7 bases from V and 3 bases from J, with 22 bases in between. CDR1 is MDHEN, CDR2 SYDVKM, per germline. CDR3 length: 16 amino acids. The CDR3: CASTLQRDTNHYEQYF. The CDR3, as DNA: TGTGCCAGCACTCTACAAAGGGACACCAATCACTACGAGCAGTACTTC.

The chain has TRBV20-1 and TRBJ2-7, with 7 nucleotides matching TRBD2. Trimming at V came to 3 bases and at J to 4 bases, leaving 9 bases not matched to a gene. The CDR3 length is 14 residues. The germline V gene has CDR1 DFQATT and CDR2 SNEGSKA (reference sequence). The CDR3 sequence: CSASRPSGVYEQYF. CDR3 nucleotides: TGCAGTGCTAGTCGGCCTAGCGGAGTTTACGAGCAGTACTTC.

Regarding this clonotype: This may come from a read error, since a much larger clone is one base off. V gene TRBV5-1 combines with J gene TRBJ2-3; D possibly corresponds to TRBD2 (5 bases). The ends were cut back, 4 bases at V and 4 bases at J, with 19 bases in the middle. This CDR3 is built from 16 residues. Germline V gives CDR1 SGHRS, CDR2 YFSETQ. The CDR3 is CASSRETNVGADTQYF. CDR3 DNA sequence: TGCGCCAGCAGCAGGGAGACTAACGTCGGGGCAGATACGCAGTATTTT. Full variable domain (outside the CDR3, taken from reference TRBV5-1 and TRBJ2-3): KAGVTQTPRYLIKTRGQQVTLSCSPISGHRSVSWYQQTPGQGLQFLFEYFSETQRNKGNFPGRFSGRQFSNSRSEMNVSTLELGDSALYLCASSRETNVGADTQYFGPGTRLTVL.

This clonotype was picked up a small number of times. The chain has TRBV13 and TRBJ1-2, with 8 bases matching TRBD1. The V segment lost 4 bases and the J segment 14 bases; nucleotides outside the gene matches: 12. The CDR3 has 13 amino acids. CDR1 is PRHDT and CDR2 is FYEKMQ in the germline V gene (reference sequence). The CDR3, as DNA: TGTGCCAGCAGCTCGGGACAGGTGCTCGGACTAACCTTC. Protein sequence: CASSSGQVLGLTF.

On this clonotype itself: This sequence may be a read error, since a much larger clone differs from it by one base. The chain couples TRBV28 to TRBJ2-7; TRBD2 matches 9 bases. This CDR3 spans 15 amino acids. Germline V gene data show CDR1 as MDHEN and CDR2 as SYDVKM. Trimming took 3 bases from V and 3 from J; bases not matched to a gene: 6. The CDR3 region is CASSFPRTSDYEQYF. The CDR3 DNA sequence: TGTGCCAGCAGTTTCCCCCGGACTAGCGACTACGAGCAGTACTTC.

The chain is built from TRBV7-9 and TRBJ2-1; the D gene is possibly TRBD2 (5 bases). The CDR3 sequence is 13 residues long. Trimming cost V 3 bases and J 8 bases, with 11 bases left between them. Germline V gives CDR1 SEHNR, CDR2 FQNEAQ (reference sequence). This chain's CDR3 is CASSFEGRDEQFF. CDR3 DNA sequence: TGTGCCAGCAGCTTCGAGGGCCGGGATGAGCAGTTCTTC.

This chain links TRBV25-1 with TRBJ2-7; 7 nucleotides agree with TRBD1. The ends lost 6 bases at V and 1 base at J; junction bases unmatched: 6. This CDR3 region has 14 residues. Germline lookup yields CDR1 MGHDK and CDR2 SYGVNS. The chain's CDR3 is CASRGRQGSYEQYF. The CDR3 DNA reads as TGTGCCAGCAGGGGAAGACAGGGATCCTACGAGCAGTACTTC.

This clonotype came up a few times. J is TRBJ2-3 and V is TRBV27; maybe TRBD1 (5 bases). CDR1 MNHEY and CDR2 SMNVEV come from the germline V gene (reference sequence). The CDR3 loop spans 12 amino acids. Trimming stripped 7 bases from V and 4 bases from J, with 9 bases between. This CDR3 reads CASTSRADTQYF. The CDR3 DNA reads as TGTGCCAGCACCTCCAGGGCAGATACGCAGTATTTT.

This chain uses TRBV27 with TRBJ1-4; D not resolved. Trimming stripped 2 bases from V and 0 bases from J, with 10 bases between. This CDR3 contains 16 residues. Germline V gives CDR1 MNHEY, CDR2 SMNVEV (reference sequence). The CDR3 is CASSLALGATNEKLFF. Written as DNA, the CDR3 is TGTGCCAGCAGTTTAGCACTCGGAGCAACTAATGAAAAACTGTTTTTT.

The rearrangement links TRBV4-3 to TRBJ2-5; perhaps TRBD2 as D (7 bases). The germline CDR1 and CDR2 sequences are LGHNA and YSLEER. The V end lost 0 bases, the J end lost 2 bases, and 16 bases lay between the germline ends. The CDR3 loop spans 17 amino acids. CDR3 DNA sequence: TGCGCCAGCAGCCAAGATCCGGCGGGGGCCCTTCAAGAGACCCAGTACTTC. Translating it yields CASSQDPAGALQETQYF.

The genes are TRBV7-9 and TRBJ2-7; D tentatively fits TRBD1 or TRBD2 (5 bases each). CDR1 and CDR2 from the germline V gene are SEHNR and FQNEAQ (reference sequence). This CDR3 region has 14 residues. Between the trimmed V and J ends, which lost 3 bases and 7 bases, there was a span of 16 bases. This CDR3 reads CASSFRDRGREQYF. CDR3 nucleotides: TGTGCCAGCAGCTTCCGGGACCGAGGTCGGGAGCAGTACTTC.

The chain has TRBV30 and TRBJ2-5, with TRBD1 as a possible D gene (6 bases). CDR1 is GTSNPN and CDR2 is SVGIG in the germline V gene (reference sequence). CDR3 size: 14 residues. Deletions cut 4 bases from V and 0 bases from J, with 12 bases between. CDR3 bases: TGTGCCTGGAAGCACAGGGCCGACCAAGAGACCCAGTACTTC. This encodes CAWKHRADQETQYF.

On this clonotype: Without the conserved terminal phenylalanine or tryptophan, this CDR3 likely stems from a read error. The chain has TRBV27 and TRBJ2-1; tentative D call: TRBD1 (6 bases). Looked up from germline, CDR1 is MNHEY and CDR2 is SMNVEV (reference sequence). Between the trimmed V and J ends, which lost 3 bases and 2 bases, there was a span of 11 bases. This CDR3 has 15 amino acids. The CDR3 sequence: CASSLSQGPYNEQFL. The CDR3 nucleotides are TGTGCCAGCAGTTTGTCTCAGGGGCCCTACAATGAGCAGTTCCTC.

The chain links TRBV27 to TRBJ2-7; D uncertain. The CDR3 spans 15 residues. The V and J ends lost 0 bases and 3 bases respectively, with 12 bases between them. Germline CDR1 is MNHEY and CDR2 is SMNVEV (reference sequence). The CDR3 DNA reads TGTGCCAGCAGTTTATCTCTGGCGTCCGACTACGAGCAGTACTTC. Translated, it gives CASSLSLASDYEQYF.

There are a few counts of this clonotype. The chain employs TRBV27 and TRBJ2-3; D gene uncertain. Trimming removed 5 bases from V and 5 bases from J, with 11 bases in between. The CDR3 has 13 residues. Germline assignment: CDR1 MNHEY and CDR2 SMNVEV (reference sequence). The CDR3 sequence: CASSPPSQDTQYF. In nucleotides, the CDR3 is TGTGCCAGCAGTCCACCCTCACAAGATACGCAGTATTTT.

V usage is TRBV7-2 and J usage is TRBJ1-4, with TRBD1 identical over 12 bases. This CDR3 has 14 residues. Germline CDR1 is SGHTA and CDR2 is FQGNSA. Losses at the gene ends were 6 bases for V and 14 bases for J; bases not matched to a gene: 10. The CDR3 DNA reads TGTGCCAGCAGTTCTCCCGGGACAGGGGGCAGGCTGTTTTTT. This encodes CASSSPGTGGRLFF.

This clonotype was seen more than once but under ten times. The rearrangement joins TRBV11-2 to TRBJ2-3; TRBD2 might be the D (5 bases). Trimming left V 3 bases short and J 3 bases short, with 16 bases between. The CDR3 sequence is 16 residues long. The germline CDR1 and CDR2 sequences are SGHAT and FQNNGV. The CDR3 region is CASSFTNRGGTDTQYF. CDR3 bases: TGTGCCAGCAGCTTCACCAACCGGGGTGGTACAGATACGCAGTATTTT.

Note on this clonotype: It may be a read error: a sequence one base away is much more abundant. The chain joins TRBV24-1 to TRBJ1-1; D remains ambiguous. V was pared by 3 bases and J by 10 bases, with 14 bases between. The CDR3 totals 13 residues. The V gene's germline CDR1 is KGHDR and CDR2 SFDVKD. The CDR3 coding sequence is TGTGCCACCAGTGATCCTGTCTTCAAAGGAGCTTTCTTT. Translation gives CATSDPVFKGAFF.

This rearrangement joins TRBV6-1 to TRBJ2-4; D remains ambiguous. V was pared by 4 bases and J by 0 bases, with 19 bases between. Germline V CDR1 and CDR2: MNHNS, SASEGT. The CDR3 loop spans 18 amino acids. CDR3 protein: CASSGHWRQDLAKNIQYF. The CDR3 DNA reads TGTGCCAGCAGTGGACACTGGCGGCAGGATCTAGCCAAAAACATTCAGTACTTC.